The 32 T cell receptor beta chains given below trace back to one sample, sequenced in a study of cytotoxic CD8 clonotypes in ibrutinib-treated CLL (dated by TCRdb to 2020 to 2023). Receptors were amplified or captured by the immunoSEQ multiplex PCR assay. Imported from immuneACCESS, the table was reduced by TCRdb to in-frame sequences with V and J called. These copies leave out some clones; in studies compared against another copy, an unresolved V gene accounts for under half, and the cause of the remainder is not known. The sample table shows roughly 20,000 clones, and 70% to 80% are seen once. The top ten clones comprise about a quarter of the sample. Sequences were derived from PBMCs, sampled before ibrutinib treatment. These receptors came from a human donor with chronic lymphocytic leukemia.

The rearrangement uses TRBV19 and TRBJ2-5; the D is unclear. The V and J ends lost 4 bases and 0 bases respectively, with 15 bases between them. The CDR3 covers 16 residues. CDR1 is LNHDA and CDR2 is SQIVND in the germline V gene (reference sequence). CDR3 protein: CASSKDKFNYQETQYF. The CDR3 bases are TGTGCCAGTAGTAAGGATAAGTTCAATTACCAAGAGACCCAGTACTTC.

J is TRBJ2-2 and V is TRBV4-3; D possibly corresponds to TRBD2 (6 bases). Deletions cut 0 bases from V and 0 bases from J, with 14 bases between. The CDR3 extends over 18 amino acids. Per the germline V gene, CDR1 is LGHNA and CDR2 is YSLEER. CDR3 residues: CASSQEAASASNTGELFF. The DNA of the CDR3 is TGCGCCAGCAGCCAAGAAGCGGCTAGCGCCTCGAACACCGGGGAGCTGTTTTTT.

This chain links TRBV5-4 with TRBJ2-7; TRBD1 matches 8 bases. There are 13 residues in the CDR3. The germline CDR1 and CDR2 sequences are SGHNT and YYREEE (reference sequence). Trimming removed 3 bases from V and 1 base from J; junction bases left unmatched: 0. For the CDR3, the DNA is TGTGCCAGCAGCTGGGACAGGTCCTACGAGCAGTACTTC. Protein product: CASSWDRSYEQYF.

The chain carries TRBV7-8 and TRBJ1-2; 9 nucleotides match TRBD1. The CDR3 length is 16 residues. Unmatched junction bases numbered 10, after V lost 3 bases and J lost 5 bases. CDR1 and CDR2 from the germline V gene are SGHVS and FQNEAQ. The CDR3 DNA reads as TGTGCCAGCAGCTTGGATCCGGGGACAGGGATATATGGCTACACCTTC. It yields the protein CASSLDPGTGIYGYTF. The full variable domain, in which reference TRBV7-8 and TRBJ1-2 provide the parts outside the CDR3, is GAGVSQSPRYKVAKRGQDVALRCDPISGHVSLFWYQQALGQGPEFLTYFQNEAQLDKSGLPSDRFFAERPEGSVSTLKIQRTQQEDSAVYLCASSLDPGTGIYGYTFGSGTRLTVV.

This sequence joins TRBV27 and TRBJ2-2; TRBD1 is a possible D gene (5 bases). Trimming left V 4 bases short and J 2 bases short, with 11 bases between. The CDR3 totals 15 residues. Germline V lookup: CDR1 MNHEY, CDR2 SMNVEV (reference sequence). CDR3 bases: TGTGCCAGCAGTTCGGACAAGGGCAACACCGGGGAGCTGTTTTTT. Amino acid sequence: CASSSDKGNTGELFF.

This clone was recorded a few times. This chain links TRBV6-6 with TRBJ1-2; TRBD1 agrees at 11 bases. From germline, CDR1 is MNHNY and CDR2 SVGAGI (reference sequence). The CDR3 is 13 residues long. V was pared by 7 bases and J by 6 bases, with 4 bases of the junction left unmatched. In DNA form, the CDR3 reads TGTGCCAGCAACCGGGACAGGGGGAATGGCTACACCTTC. Protein sequence: CASNRDRGNGYTF.

The genes are TRBV27 and TRBJ2-1; TRBD2 aligns across 9 bases. Germline assignment: CDR1 MNHEY and CDR2 SMNVEV (reference sequence). Trimming at V came to 6 bases and at J to 3 bases, leaving 6 bases not matched to a gene. CDR3 length: 15 amino acids. CDR3 DNA sequence: TGTGCCAGCAGGGGTAGCGGGAGCTTCTACAATGAGCAGTTCTTC. It encodes CASRGSGSFYNEQFF.

This clone was picked up a small number of times. This chain joins TRBV18 and TRBJ1-2; D remains unclear. The CDR3 runs to 14 residues. In germline, CDR1 is KGHSH, CDR2 LQKENI. Trimming removed 2 bases at V and 8 bases at J, with 15 bases between. The CDR3 is CASSPAGSRYGYTF. The CDR3 nucleotides are TGTGCCAGCTCACCAGCAGGTTCTCGCTACGGCTACACCTTC.

This clone was seen just once. The V call is TRBV30, the J call TRBJ1-2, with 7 bases identical to TRBD1. Unmatched junction bases numbered 4, after V lost 5 bases and J lost 4 bases. Per the germline V gene, CDR1 is GTSNPN and CDR2 is SVGIG (reference sequence). This CDR3 comprises 12 residues. CDR3 bases: TGTGCCTGGGACAGGGAGAGCTATGGCTACACCTTC. Its protein is CAWDRESYGYTF.

This chain joins TRBV27 and TRBJ1-1; D may be TRBD1 (5 bases). V lost 3 bases to trimming and J lost 7 bases, with 24 bases between them. This CDR3 contains 17 residues. Germline values: CDR1 MNHEY, CDR2 SMNVEV (reference sequence). The CDR3 DNA sequence: TGTGCCAGCAGTTTCTCGCCTGGCGTGGGGGGAAAGAATGAAGCTTTCTTT. Amino acids: CASSFSPGVGGKNEAFF.

V usage is TRBV11-2 and J usage is TRBJ1-4, with TRBD1 as a possible D gene (6 bases). With 2 bases removed from V and 1 base from J, the gap between germline ends came to 14 bases. The CDR3 is 17 amino acids. CDR1 SGHAT and CDR2 FQNNGV come from the germline V gene. CDR3 region: CASSLRGSDRTNEKLFF. The DNA of the CDR3 is TGTGCCAGCAGCTTAAGGGGGTCGGACAGAACTAATGAAAAACTGTTTTTT.

The rearrangement uses TRBV18 and TRBJ2-7; 8 bases fit TRBD1. CDR3 length: 15 residues. Germline values: CDR1 KGHSH, CDR2 LQKENI. The trim removed 3 bases at V and 0 bases at J, leaving 4 bases unmatched. Here the CDR3 DNA reads TGTGCCAGCTCACCCCCCGGACAGGGCTCCTACGAGCAGTACTTC. Translated, it gives CASSPPGQGSYEQYF.

V and J are TRBV7-8 and TRBJ2-1; 8 bases match TRBD2. This CDR3 region has 17 residues. J was trimmed by 0 bases and V by 0 bases; bases with no gene match: 4. From germline, CDR1 is SGHVS and CDR2 FQNEAQ. The CDR3 reads CASSLASGESSYNEQFF. Written as DNA, the CDR3 is TGTGCCAGCAGCTTAGCTAGCGGGGAGAGCTCCTACAATGAGCAGTTCTTC.

This rearrangement joins TRBV6-6 to TRBJ2-7; 9 bases map to TRBD1. Germline V gives CDR1 MNHNY, CDR2 SVGAGI (reference sequence). The CDR3 has 16 residues. Trimming at V came to 2 bases and at J to 4 bases, leaving 9 bases not matched to a gene. CDR3 DNA: TGTGCCAGCAGTTACCTACGACAGGGGGTTAAGTACGAGCAGTACTTC. This codes for CASSYLRQGVKYEQYF.

The chain uses TRBV19 and TRBJ2-7, with D possibly being TRBD2 (5 bases). Per germline, CDR1 LNHDA and CDR2 SQIVND (reference sequence). CDR3 length equals 15 residues. V lost 5 bases to trimming and J lost 3 bases, with 17 bases between them. CDR3 loop: CASSPLGHEGYEQYF. DNA for the CDR3: TGTGCCAGTAGTCCCTTAGGGCACGAGGGCTACGAGCAGTACTTC.

The rearrangement links TRBV30 to TRBJ2-7, with D perhaps being TRBD1 or TRBD2 (5 bases each). This CDR3 region has 12 residues. Germline CDR1 and CDR2: GTSNPN and SVGIG (reference sequence). The V end was cut by 2 bases, the J end by 6 bases, with 11 bases between. In DNA, the CDR3 is TGTGCCTGGAGTCCAGCGAGGGGCGAGCAGTACTTC. It codes for CAWSPARGEQYF.

V and J are TRBV7-2 and TRBJ2-1, with 7 bases identical to TRBD2. V was clipped by 2 bases and J by 3 bases; unmatched bases: 1. The CDR3 sequence is 14 residues long. Germline CDR1 and CDR2: SGHTA and FQGNSA. The CDR3 nucleotides are TGTGCCAGCAGCTTACTAGCGGTCTACAATGAGCAGTTCTTC. It translates to CASSLLAVYNEQFF.

V usage is TRBV2 and J usage is TRBJ2-1; TRBD1 is a possible D gene (6 bases). V was trimmed by 7 bases and J by 7 bases, leaving 14 bases between them. The germline V gene has CDR1 SNHLY and CDR2 FYNNEI. This CDR3 region has 13 residues. In DNA form, the CDR3 reads TGTGCCAGCAACCTAGACAGGTATAATGAGCAGTTCTTC. This translates into CASNLDRYNEQFF.

The chain is built from TRBV28 and TRBJ1-5, with TRBD1 identical over 9 bases. The CDR3 runs 15 residues. Looked up from germline, CDR1 is MDHEN and CDR2 is SYDVKM. Trimming cost V 6 bases and J 5 bases; bases outside gene matches: 8. The CDR3 sequence: CASRTHRGLDQPQHF. CDR3 nucleotides: TGTGCCAGCAGGACGCACAGGGGGCTAGATCAGCCCCAGCATTTT. The full variable domain, completed using reference TRBV28 and TRBJ1-5, is DVKVTQSSRYLVKRTGEKVFLECVQDMDHENMFWYRQDPGLGLRLIYFSYDVKMKEKGDIPEGYSVSREKKERFSLILESASTNQTSMYLCASRTHRGLDQPQHFGDGTRLSIL.

This rearrangement joins TRBV6-4 to TRBJ2-7; D is tentatively TRBD1 or TRBD2 (6 bases each). Trimming cost V 7 bases and J 5 bases, with 18 bases left between them. Germline loops: CDR1 MRHNA, CDR2 SNTAGT. The CDR3 has 14 amino acids. The CDR3 reads CASIRRGRIHEQYF. DNA of the CDR3: TGTGCCAGCATCAGACGGGGGCGAATCCACGAGCAGTACTTC.

The chain links TRBV4-3 to TRBJ2-7; D call uncertain. Germline values: CDR1 LGHNA, CDR2 YSLEER. Trimming stripped 0 bases from V and 2 bases from J, with 11 bases between. The CDR3 loop spans 15 amino acids. The CDR3 loop reads CASSQEREPPYEQYF. CDR3 DNA sequence: TGCGCCAGCAGCCAAGAAAGAGAGCCTCCCTACGAGCAGTACTTC.

The chain uses TRBV4-1 and TRBJ2-7; 8 bases fit TRBD1. This CDR3 contains 16 residues. V was clipped by 0 bases and J by 5 bases; unmatched bases: 9. The germline CDR1 and CDR2 sequences are MGHRA and YSYEKL. The CDR3 DNA sequence: TGCGCCAGCAGCCAAGAGAGAACAGGGGGTCTCCACGAGCAGTACTTC. Translating gives CASSQERTGGLHEQYF.

The genes are TRBV9 and TRBJ1-5; TRBD1 matches at 7 bases. Germline values: CDR1 SGDLS, CDR2 YYNGEE. Losses at the gene ends were 3 bases for V and 4 bases for J; bases not matched to a gene: 7. CDR3 length: 15 amino acids. CDR3 nucleotides: TGTGCCAGCAGCGCCGGAGGGGGCACGAATCAGCCCCAGCATTTT. Protein: CASSAGGGTNQPQHF.

The V gene is TRBV6-6, the J gene TRBJ2-1, with TRBD1 as a possible D gene (6 bases). The CDR3 consists of 14 residues. The V and J ends lost 0 bases and 9 bases respectively, with 12 bases between them. Germline V lookup: CDR1 MNHNY, CDR2 SVGAGI (reference sequence). The CDR3 spells CASSYSETGAEQFF. CDR3 sequence (DNA): TGTGCCAGCAGTTACTCGGAGACAGGCGCTGAGCAGTTCTTC.

In this sample, this clone turned up a few times. The gene calls are TRBV28 and TRBJ2-2, with a weak D call TRBD2 (6 bases). The CDR3 is made up of 13 amino acids. Germline-derived CDR1 and CDR2 are MDHEN and SYDVKM. V was pared by 7 bases and J by 1 base, with 7 bases between. In DNA form, the CDR3 reads TGTGCCAGCACGGAGGGGAACACCGGGGAGCTGTTTTTT. Protein: CASTEGNTGELFF.

The chain employs TRBV30 and TRBJ2-2; D is ambiguous. The V end was cut by 2 bases, the J end by 2 bases, with 12 bases between. The CDR3 length is 15 residues. CDR1 is GTSNPN, CDR2 SVGIG, per germline (reference sequence). In DNA form, the CDR3 reads TGTGCCTGGAGTACGCCCACACGAAACACCGGGGAGCTGTTTTTT. This translates into CAWSTPTRNTGELFF.

The J gene is TRBJ2-5, the V gene TRBV5-4, with 7 bases fitting TRBD2. J lost 2 bases, V lost 0 bases, and 10 bases had no gene match. Germline loops: CDR1 SGHNT, CDR2 YYREEE (reference sequence). The CDR3 is 17 residues long. CDR3 residues: CASSLVGRPGGQETQYF. In DNA form, the CDR3 reads TGTGCCAGCAGCTTGGTGGGGCGGCCCGGGGGGCAAGAGACCCAGTACTTC.

This chain uses TRBV7-9 with TRBJ2-5; 10 nucleotides align to TRBD2. The CDR3 is made up of 16 amino acids. Germline loops: CDR1 SEHNR, CDR2 FQNEAQ (reference sequence). Trimming at V came to 2 bases and at J to 3 bases, leaving 6 bases not matched to a gene. The DNA of the CDR3 is TGTGCCAGCAGCTTACCCGGGACTAGCGATAAAGAGACCCAGTACTTC. Translated, it gives CASSLPGTSDKETQYF.

The chain combines TRBV25-1 with TRBJ2-7, with TRBD1 matching over 7 bases. Germline V gene lookup returns CDR1 MGHDK and CDR2 SYGVNS. The ends lost 0 bases at V and 5 bases at J; junction bases unmatched: 7. This CDR3 spans 15 amino acids. DNA of the CDR3: TGTGCCAGCAGTGAATATCAGGGGGTGTACCACGAGCAGTACTTC. Translation: CASSEYQGVYHEQYF.

The V call is TRBV6-1, the J call TRBJ2-1, with D hard to call. Trimming cost V 3 bases and J 7 bases, with 16 bases left between them. CDR1 is MNHNS and CDR2 is SASEGT in the germline V gene. There are 15 residues in the CDR3. Here the CDR3 reads CASSDRSGGSNEQFF. CDR3 in DNA: TGTGCCAGCAGTGACCGGTCAGGCGGAAGTAATGAGCAGTTCTTC.

J is TRBJ1-2 and V is TRBV18, with D maybe TRBD1 (6 bases). CDR1 is KGHSH and CDR2 is LQKENI in the germline V gene. This CDR3 has 14 amino acids. Trimming left V 3 bases short and J 5 bases short, with 13 bases between. This CDR3 is CASSPPTGQYGYTF. CDR3 DNA sequence: TGTGCCAGCTCACCGCCTACCGGACAGTATGGCTACACCTTC.

The V gene is TRBV4-1, the J gene TRBJ2-2; no definite D call. Trimming removed 1 base at V and 13 bases at J, with 13 bases between. Germline V gene lookup returns CDR1 MGHRA and CDR2 YSYEKL. The CDR3 totals 13 residues. The CDR3 is CASSQGVDLPLFF. For the CDR3, the DNA is TGCGCCAGCAGCCAAGGGGTGGACCTCCCGCTGTTTTTT.